The source of this T cell receptor (beta chain) is a study of T-cell reconstitution after alpha-beta-depleted transplantation in children. The study's findings and limits: Fresh T-cell production supplied most of the T-cell counts and diversity seen one year after transplant. Expanded clones from the graft, numbering several hundred, reportedly supplied alpha-beta T cells about two months after transplant. The high TCRbeta diversity at day 60 in some patients came from surviving recipient T cells and thymic progenitors.

CDR1 is LGHDT, CDR2 YNNKEL, per germline (reference sequence). V was cut by 1 base and J by 7 bases, with 14 bases left in between. The CDR3 runs 14 residues. Unique molecular identifiers were used to barcode this TCRbeta library. One entry per CDR3 protein, called by TCRdb with MiXCR from the PCR reads. This sample has approximately 1,000,000 distinct CDR3 sequences, with roughly 29% found just once. Comment on this clonotype: Its target is unknown.

This clonotype originated in a boy under three years old who had a stem cell transplant for SCID, so the T cells may come from the graft donor. The chain is built from TRBV3-1 and TRBJ2-7; D unresolved. The specimen was PBMCs, mostly from graft donor cells, collected 360 days after TCRalphabeta/CD19-depleted stem cell transplant. CDR3 residues: CASSQGRSVGEQYF. The CDR3 DNA reads as TGTGCCAGCAGCCAAGGCCGCAGTGTAGGGGAGCAGTACTTC.